The clone carrying this TCR beta chain was counted once. This sample stems from a study of blood T cell repertoires in COVID-19. Whole-study context: PBMCs, B-cell-depleted T cells, or T cells provided the cDNA or gDNA that made up the material.

Original handling: For nucleated cells, counts were estimated from reference gene primer amplification. Only in-frame clones appear in the TCRdb table, and some are missing; sequencing was by immunoSEQ multiplex PCR. Clone size and V and J calls were adopted from that table, with D and trimming inferred from the DNA. The sample lists roughly 390,000 clones, about 87% seen once, with 8.5% to 12% in the top ten. This CDR3 is built from 14 residues. Losses at the gene ends were 5 bases for V and 6 bases for J; bases not matched to a gene: 7. CDR1 SGHTA and CDR2 FQGNSA come from the germline V gene. The TCR originated in a woman aged 25 to 45 with COVID-19, enrolled during active disease. The genes are TRBV7-2 and TRBJ2-7, with 10 bases matching TRBD2. Sequencing was performed on peripheral blood. CDR3 nucleotide sequence: TGTGCCAGCAGCCCTAATAGCGGGAGGTTCGAGCAGTACTTC. This codes for CASSPNSGRFEQYF.